This T cell receptor beta chain derives from a study of control samples from healthy donors and cancer patients. The germline V and J ends were trimmed by 2 bases and 5 bases, with 13 bases remaining between them. CDR3 size: 15 residues. The germline V gene has CDR1 SEHNR and CDR2 FQNEAQ (reference sequence). This table comes from immunoSEQ multiplex PCR, and its TCRdb copy is limited to in-frame clones, with some not included. The table has tens of thousands of clones, 91% seen once. This TCR came from a man between 25 and 39 years old in good health. Input material: blood. The gene calls are TRBV7-9 and TRBJ2-1; no reliable D call. CDR3 in amino acids: CASSLRSGQNNEQFF. Here the CDR3 DNA reads TGTGCCAGCAGCTTAAGGTCGGGCCAAAACAATGAGCAGTTCTTC.